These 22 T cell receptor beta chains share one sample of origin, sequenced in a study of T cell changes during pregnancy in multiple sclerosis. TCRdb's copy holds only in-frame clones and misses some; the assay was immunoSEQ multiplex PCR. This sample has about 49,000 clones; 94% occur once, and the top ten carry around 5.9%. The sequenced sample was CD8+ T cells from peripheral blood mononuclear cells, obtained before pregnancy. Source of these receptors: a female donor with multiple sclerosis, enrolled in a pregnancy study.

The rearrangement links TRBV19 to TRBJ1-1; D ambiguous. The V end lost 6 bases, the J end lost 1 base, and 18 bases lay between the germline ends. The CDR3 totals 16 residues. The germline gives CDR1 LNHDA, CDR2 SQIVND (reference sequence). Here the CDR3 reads CASSPYTPRGNTEAFF. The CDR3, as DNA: TGTGCCAGTAGCCCATATACCCCTCGGGGGAACACTGAAGCTTTCTTT. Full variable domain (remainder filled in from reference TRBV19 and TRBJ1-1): DGGITQSPKYLFRKEGQNVTLSCEQNLNHDAMYWYRQDPGQGLRLIYYSQIVNDFQKGDIAEGYSVSREKKESFPLTVTSAQKNPTAFYLCASSPYTPRGNTEAFFGQGTRLTVV.

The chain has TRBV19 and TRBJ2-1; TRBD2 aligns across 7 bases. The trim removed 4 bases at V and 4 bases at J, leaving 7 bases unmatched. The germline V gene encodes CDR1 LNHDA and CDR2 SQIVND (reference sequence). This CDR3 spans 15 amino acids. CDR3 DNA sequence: TGTGCCAGTAGTACCGGGACTATACTATACAATGAGCAGTTCTTC. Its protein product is CASSTGTILYNEQFF.

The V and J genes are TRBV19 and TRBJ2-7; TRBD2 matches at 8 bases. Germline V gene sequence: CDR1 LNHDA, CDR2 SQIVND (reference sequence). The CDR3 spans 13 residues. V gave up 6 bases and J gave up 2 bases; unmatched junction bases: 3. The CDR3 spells CASSPGGAYEQYF. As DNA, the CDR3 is TGTGCCAGTAGCCCGGGAGGGGCCTACGAGCAGTACTTC.

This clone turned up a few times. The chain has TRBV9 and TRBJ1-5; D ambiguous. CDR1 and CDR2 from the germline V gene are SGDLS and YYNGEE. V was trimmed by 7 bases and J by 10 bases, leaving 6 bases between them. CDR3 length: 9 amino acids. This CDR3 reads CASGLPQHF. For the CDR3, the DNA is TGTGCCAGCGGGCTCCCCCAGCATTTT.

This CDR3 is CASSQLAGEYNEQFF. The CDR3 DNA follows: TGCGCCAGCAGCCAACTAGCGGGAGAATACAATGAGCAGTTCTTC. The V gene is TRBV5-1, the J gene TRBJ2-1; 11 nucleotides align to TRBD2. J was trimmed by 4 bases and V by 4 bases; bases with no gene match: 4. The CDR3 totals 15 residues. Germline values: CDR1 SGHRS, CDR2 YFSETQ. The whole variable domain, remainder taken from reference TRBV5-1 and TRBJ2-1, is KAGVTQTPRYLIKTRGQQVTLSCSPISGHRSVSWYQQTPGQGLQFLFEYFSETQRNKGNFPGRFSGRQFSNSRSEMNVSTLELGDSALYLCASSQLAGEYNEQFFGPGTRLTVL.

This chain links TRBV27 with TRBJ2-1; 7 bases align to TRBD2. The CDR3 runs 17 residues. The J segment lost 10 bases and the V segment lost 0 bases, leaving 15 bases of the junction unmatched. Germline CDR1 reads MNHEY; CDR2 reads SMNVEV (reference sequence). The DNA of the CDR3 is TGTGCCAGCAGTTTATCCTTTGGCCCTAGCGGTAGTTTCGAGCAGTTCTTC. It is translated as CASSLSFGPSGSFEQFF.

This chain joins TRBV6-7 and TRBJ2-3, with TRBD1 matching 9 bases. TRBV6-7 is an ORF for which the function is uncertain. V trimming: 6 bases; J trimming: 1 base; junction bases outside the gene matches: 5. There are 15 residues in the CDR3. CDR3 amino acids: CASRRQGGCTDTQYF. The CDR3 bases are TGTGCCAGCAGGCGACAGGGGGGCTGCACAGATACGCAGTATTTT.

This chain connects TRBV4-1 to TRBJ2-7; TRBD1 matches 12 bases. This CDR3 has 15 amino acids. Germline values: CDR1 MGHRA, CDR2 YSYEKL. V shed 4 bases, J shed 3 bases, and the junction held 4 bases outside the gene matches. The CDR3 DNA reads TGCGCCAGCAGCCGGGGACAGGGGGCTAACTACGAGCAGTACTTC. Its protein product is CASSRGQGANYEQYF.

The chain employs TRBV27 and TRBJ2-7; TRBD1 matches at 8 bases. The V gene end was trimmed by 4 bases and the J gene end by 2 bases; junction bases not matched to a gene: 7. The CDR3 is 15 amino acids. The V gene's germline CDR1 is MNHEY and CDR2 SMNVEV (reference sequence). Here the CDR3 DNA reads TGTGCCAGCAGTTCCCTCAGGGGGCTGACCTACGAGCAGTACTTC. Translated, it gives CASSSLRGLTYEQYF.

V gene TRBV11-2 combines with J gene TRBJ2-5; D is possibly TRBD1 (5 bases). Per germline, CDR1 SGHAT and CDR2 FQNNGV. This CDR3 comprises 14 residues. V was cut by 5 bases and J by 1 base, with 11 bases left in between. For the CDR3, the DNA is TGTGCCAGCAGCCACACCAGGGTCCAAGAGACCCAGTACTTC. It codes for CASSHTRVQETQYF.

CDR3 amino acids: CASSEGQGLNTEAFF. CDR3 nucleotide sequence: TGCGCCAGCAGTGAGGGACAGGGCCTCAACACTGAAGCTTTCTTT. The gene calls are TRBV10-2 and TRBJ1-1, with 8 nucleotides matching TRBD1. The V segment lost 2 bases and the J segment 2 bases; nucleotides outside the gene matches: 4. The CDR3 sequence is 15 residues long. Germline loops: CDR1 WSHSY, CDR2 SAAADI.

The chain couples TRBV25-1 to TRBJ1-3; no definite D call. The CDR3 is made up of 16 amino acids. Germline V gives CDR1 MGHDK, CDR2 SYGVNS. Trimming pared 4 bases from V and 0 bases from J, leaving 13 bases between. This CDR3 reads CASSGQEQGSGNTIYF. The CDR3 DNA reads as TGTGCCAGCAGTGGTCAGGAACAAGGCTCTGGAAACACCATATATTTT.

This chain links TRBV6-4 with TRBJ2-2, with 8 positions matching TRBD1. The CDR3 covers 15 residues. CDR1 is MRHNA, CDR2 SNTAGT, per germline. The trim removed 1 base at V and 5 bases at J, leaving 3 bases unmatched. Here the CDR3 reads CASSDYGQGTGELFF. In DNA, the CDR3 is TGTGCCAGCAGTGACTACGGACAGGGTACCGGGGAGCTGTTTTTT.

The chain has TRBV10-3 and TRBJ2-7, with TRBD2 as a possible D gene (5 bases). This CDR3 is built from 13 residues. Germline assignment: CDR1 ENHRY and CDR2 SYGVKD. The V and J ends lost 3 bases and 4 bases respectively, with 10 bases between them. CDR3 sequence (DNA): TGTGCCATCAGTGACGGTGAGGGTTACGAGCAGTACTTC. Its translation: CAISDGEGYEQYF.

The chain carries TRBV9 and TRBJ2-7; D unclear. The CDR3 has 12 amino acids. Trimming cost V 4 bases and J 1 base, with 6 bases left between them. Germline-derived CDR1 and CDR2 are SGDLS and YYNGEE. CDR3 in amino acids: CASSPPSYEQYF. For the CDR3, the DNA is TGTGCCAGCAGCCCTCCGTCCTACGAGCAGTACTTC.

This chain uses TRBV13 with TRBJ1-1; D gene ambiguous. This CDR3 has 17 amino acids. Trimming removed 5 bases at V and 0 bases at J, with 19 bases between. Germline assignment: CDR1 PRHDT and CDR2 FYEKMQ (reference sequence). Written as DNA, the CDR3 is TGTGCCAGCAGCCTTCGGTCGGCAGGCCCTCTGAACACTGAAGCTTTCTTT. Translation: CASSLRSAGPLNTEAFF.

The CDR3 DNA follows: TGTGCCAGCAGTGCTCAAGACAGGAGTTACACCGGGGAGCTGTTTTTT. Encoded protein: CASSAQDRSYTGELFF. The chain uses TRBV6-1 and TRBJ2-2, with D possibly being TRBD1 (6 bases). From germline, CDR1 is MNHNS and CDR2 SASEGT. CDR3 length: 16 residues. V lost 4 bases, J lost 3 bases, and 15 bases lay in between.

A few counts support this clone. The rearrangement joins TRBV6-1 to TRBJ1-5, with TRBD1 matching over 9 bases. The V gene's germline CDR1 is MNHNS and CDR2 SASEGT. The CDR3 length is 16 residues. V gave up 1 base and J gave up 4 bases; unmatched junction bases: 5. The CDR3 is CASSEGRGQGNQPQHF. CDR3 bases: TGTGCCAGCAGTGAAGGGCGGGGACAGGGAAATCAGCCCCAGCATTTT.

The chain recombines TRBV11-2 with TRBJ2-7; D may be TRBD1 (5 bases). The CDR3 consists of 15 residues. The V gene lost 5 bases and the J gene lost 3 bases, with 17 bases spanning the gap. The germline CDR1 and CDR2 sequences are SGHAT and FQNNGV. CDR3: CASSPYRRTNYEQYF. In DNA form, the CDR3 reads TGTGCCAGCAGCCCGTACCGTCGGACAAACTACGAGCAGTACTTC.

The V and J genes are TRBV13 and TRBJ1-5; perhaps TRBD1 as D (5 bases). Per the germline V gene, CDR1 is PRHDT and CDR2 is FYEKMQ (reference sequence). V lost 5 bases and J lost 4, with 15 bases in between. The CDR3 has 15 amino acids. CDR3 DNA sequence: TGTGCCAGCAGCACCTCCACCAGGGCAAATCAGCCCCAGCATTTT. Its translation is CASSTSTRANQPQHF.

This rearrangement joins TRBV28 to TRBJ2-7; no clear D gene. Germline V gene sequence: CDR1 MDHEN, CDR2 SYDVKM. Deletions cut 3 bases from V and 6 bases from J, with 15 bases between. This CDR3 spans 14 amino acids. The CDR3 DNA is TGTGCCAGCAGTTTCGCCCCGCTCGGTGTCGAGCAGTACTTC. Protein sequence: CASSFAPLGVEQYF.

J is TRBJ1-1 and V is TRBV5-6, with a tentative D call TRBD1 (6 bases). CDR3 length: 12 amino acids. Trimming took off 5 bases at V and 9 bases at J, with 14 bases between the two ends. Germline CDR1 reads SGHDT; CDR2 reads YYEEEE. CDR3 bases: TGTGCCAGCAGTCTTGGGGGCGCTAAAGCTTTCTTT. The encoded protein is CASSLGGAKAFF.